One sample yielded the 5 T cell receptor beta chains listed below, sequenced in a study of cytomegalovirus exposure and HLA in healthy donors. PCR was performed using 60 Vbeta and 13 Jbeta primers. Here immunoSEQ multiplex PCR was the method, and the copy in TCRdb shows in-frame clones only, minus some. The data contain some 170,000 clones, 82% of them singletons. Sequenced: PBMCs. These receptors originate from a girl aged 2-10 years in good health and CMV-seropositive.

The chain employs TRBV4-1 and TRBJ1-1; the match to TRBD1 covers 8 bases. V lost 4 bases and J lost 7; bases outside the gene matches: 11. Germline V CDR1 and CDR2: MGHRA, YSYEKL. CDR3 size: 15 residues. For the CDR3, the DNA is TGCGCCAGCAGCCTATACTCGGACAGGGTGGGTGAAGCTTTCTTT. Its translation is CASSLYSDRVGEAFF.

This rearrangement joins TRBV4-1 to TRBJ2-7, with TRBD1 identical over 7 bases. Unmatched junction bases numbered 12, after V lost 1 base and J lost 3 bases. Per the germline V gene, CDR1 is MGHRA and CDR2 is YSYEKL. This CDR3 has 17 residues. The CDR3 DNA sequence: TGCGCCAGCAGCCAAGGTCGAGACAGGGTGGAGTTCTACGAGCAGTACTTC. Amino acids: CASSQGRDRVEFYEQYF.

This sequence joins TRBV7-9 and TRBJ1-2; 12 nucleotides align to TRBD1. CDR1 and CDR2 from the germline V gene are SEHNR and FQNEAQ (reference sequence). There are 16 residues in the CDR3. Germline trimming cut 3 bases from V and 8 bases from J; bases unmatched to any gene: 10. CDR3 bases: TGTGCCAGCAGCTTCTTCCGGGACAGGGGGCGGAGAGGCTACACCTTC. Its protein is CASSFFRDRGRRGYTF.

This chain links TRBV5-4 with TRBJ2-7; 13 bases fit TRBD2. V shed 3 bases and J 3 bases; nucleotides not matched to a gene: 3. CDR1 and CDR2 from the germline V gene are SGHNT and YYREEE (reference sequence). The CDR3 contains 15 residues. CDR3 sequence: CASSSRLAGGYEQYF. CDR3 sequence (DNA): TGTGCCAGCAGCTCCCGACTAGCGGGAGGCTACGAGCAGTACTTC.

CDR3 in DNA: TGTGCCAGCAGCTTAGAACAGGACACTGAAGCTTTCTTT. This translates into CASSLEQDTEAFF. The V call is TRBV7-9, the J call TRBJ1-1; D is possibly TRBD1 (5 bases). The V gene lost 1 base and the J gene lost 3 bases, with 6 bases spanning the gap. This CDR3 comprises 13 residues. In germline, CDR1 is SEHNR, CDR2 FQNEAQ (reference sequence).